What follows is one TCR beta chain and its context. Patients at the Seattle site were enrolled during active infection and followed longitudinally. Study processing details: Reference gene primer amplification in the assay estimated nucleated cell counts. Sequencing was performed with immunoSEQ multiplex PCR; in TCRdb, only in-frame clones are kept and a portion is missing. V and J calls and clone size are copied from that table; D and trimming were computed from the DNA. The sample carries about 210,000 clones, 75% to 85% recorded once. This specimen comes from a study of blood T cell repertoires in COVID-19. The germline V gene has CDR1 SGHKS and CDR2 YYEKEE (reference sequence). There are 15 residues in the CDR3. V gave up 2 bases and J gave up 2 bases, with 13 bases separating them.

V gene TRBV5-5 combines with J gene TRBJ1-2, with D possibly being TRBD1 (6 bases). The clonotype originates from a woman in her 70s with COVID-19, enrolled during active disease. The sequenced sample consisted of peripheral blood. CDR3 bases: TGTGCCAGCAGCTTCCGAACAGGGACAAACTATGGCTACACCTTC. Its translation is CASSFRTGTNYGYTF.